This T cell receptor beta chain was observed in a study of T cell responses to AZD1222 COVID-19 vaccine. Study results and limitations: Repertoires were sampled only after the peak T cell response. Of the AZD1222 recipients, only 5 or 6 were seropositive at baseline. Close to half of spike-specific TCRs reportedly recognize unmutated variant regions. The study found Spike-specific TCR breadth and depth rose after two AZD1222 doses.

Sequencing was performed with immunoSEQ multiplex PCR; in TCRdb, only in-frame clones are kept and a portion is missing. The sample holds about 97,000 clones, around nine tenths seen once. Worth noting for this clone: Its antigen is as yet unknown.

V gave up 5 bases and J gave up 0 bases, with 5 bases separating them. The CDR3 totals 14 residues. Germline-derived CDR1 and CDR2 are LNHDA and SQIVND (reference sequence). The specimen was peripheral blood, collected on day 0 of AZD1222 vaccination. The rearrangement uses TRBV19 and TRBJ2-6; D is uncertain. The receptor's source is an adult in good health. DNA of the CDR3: TGTGCCAGTAGTCCGGACTCTGGGGCCAACGTCCTGACTTTC. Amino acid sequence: CASSPDSGANVLTF.